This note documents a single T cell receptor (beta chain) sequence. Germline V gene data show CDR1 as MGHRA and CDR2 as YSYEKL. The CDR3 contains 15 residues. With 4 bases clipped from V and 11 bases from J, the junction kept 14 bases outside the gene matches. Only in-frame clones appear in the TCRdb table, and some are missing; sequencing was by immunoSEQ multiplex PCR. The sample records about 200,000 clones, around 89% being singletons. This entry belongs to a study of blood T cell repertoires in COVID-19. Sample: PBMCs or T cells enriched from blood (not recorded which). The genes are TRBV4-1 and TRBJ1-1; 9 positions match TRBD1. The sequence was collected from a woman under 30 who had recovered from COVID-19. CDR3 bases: TGCGCCAGCAGCCCTGGACAGGGGCCCTTGGTGTCGGCTTTCTTT. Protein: CASSPGQGPLVSAFF.